This TCR beta chain was profiled in a study of response to subunit inactivated influenza vaccine. This clonotype has just a few counts. Its matching antigen is unknown. TCRdb fed the RT-PCR reads into MiXCR, producing one record per CDR3 protein. The repertoire holds 650,000 to 800,000 distinct CDR3 sequences, with around 14% as singletons. Overall study results and limits: Few additional T cells are recruited per seasonal influenza vaccination, authors suggested.

The CDR3 extends over 16 amino acids. Per germline, CDR1 SGHKS and CDR2 YYEKEE (reference sequence). After removal of 0 bases from V and 2 bases from J, the junction contained 4 bases not matched to a gene. The clonotype was recovered from a man between 45 and 60 years old who received an inactivated influenza vaccine. This chain uses TRBV5-5 with TRBJ1-3; 8 nucleotides align to TRBD1. The source was PBMCs from blood, collected around 14 days before vaccination. The CDR3 DNA sequence: TGTGCCAGCAGCTTGGCCCCGGGACAGGCTGGAAACACCATATATTTT. Translated, it gives CASSLAPGQAGNTIYF.